This T cell receptor beta chain is from a study of CD8 T cells in ankylosing spondylitis. General study results and limits: Within ankylosing spondylitis blood, a TCR beta motif made up of eight highly homologous variants appeared to be characteristic. Matched ankylosing spondylitis synovial fluid reportedly contained a significantly enriched population of disease-linked clones. Reports of some motif variants in reactive arthritis synovial fluid and blood predate this one. Peripheral blood samples showed relatively rare disease-linked clones, and these clones were CD8+.

A remark on this clonotype: Its antigen remains unknown.

Libraries for TCR beta were made by quantitative 5'-RACE with molecular barcodes. TCRdb passed the 5' RACE reads through MiXCR, listing each CDR3 protein once. The sample lists over 450,000 distinct CDR3 sequences; roughly 13% were seen once. This TCR was recovered from a male donor with ankylosing spondylitis. The source material was blood, either unsorted or a sorted T cell fraction (not recorded which).

This CDR3 is CASSEGGSTYNEQFF. CDR3 bases: TGTGCCAGCAGTGAGGGGGGGAGCACCTACAATGAGCAGTTCTTC. The chain has TRBV2 and TRBJ2-1; 7 bases agree with TRBD2. This CDR3 is 15 amino acids long. Trimming took 3 bases from V and 2 from J; bases not matched to a gene: 4. In germline, CDR1 is SNHLY, CDR2 FYNNEI.